This is a list of T cell receptor beta chains from one sample in a study of patients and donors after allogeneic stem cell transplantation. Each CDR3 protein is one row after TCRdb ran MiXCR on the RT-PCR reads. This sample has about a million distinct CDR3 sequences, with about a sixth found just once. The specimen was blood, either unsorted or a sorted T cell fraction (not recorded which). The source of these receptors is a human donor who was either an allogeneic HSCT recipient or a stem cell or donor lymphocyte infusion donor (not recorded which). It is not recorded whose cells these are; they may come from a transplant donor. Each CDR3 is given with its conserved first and last residue. D genes are given only for firm matches. Size is omitted from some rows. Given values are once, few, many or a class for expanded clones.

CDR3aa: CASSYRVRETQYF
CDR3nt: TGTGCCAGCAGTTACAGGGTGAGAGAGACCCAGTACTTC
abundance: -
d_gene: -
j_gene: TRBJ2-5
v_gene: TRBV12-3/TRBV12-4

CDR3aa: CASSLDPYGQGSSYEQYF
CDR3nt: TGCGCCAGCAGCTTGGATCCCTATGGACAGGGGTCGTCCTACGAGCAGTACTTC
abundance: -
d_gene: TRBD1
j_gene: TRBJ2-7
v_gene: TRBV5-1

CDR3aa: CASSITAVGRETQYF
CDR3nt: TGTGCCAGCTCAATAACAGCGGTGGGAAGGGAGACCCAGTACTTC
abundance: -
d_gene: -
j_gene: TRBJ2-5
v_gene: TRBV18

CDR3aa: CASSRESMRTEAFF
CDR3nt: TGTGCCAGCAGTCGCGAGTCCATGCGTACTGAAGCTTTCTTT
abundance: few
d_gene: -
j_gene: TRBJ1-1
v_gene: TRBV12-3/TRBV12-4

CDR3aa: CASTAGTSSNEQFF
CDR3nt: TGTGCCAGCACCGCCGGGACTAGCTCCAATGAGCAGTTCTTC
abundance: -
d_gene: TRBD2
j_gene: TRBJ2-1
v_gene: TRBV9

CDR3aa: CAITETQYF
CDR3nt: TGTGCCATCACGGAGACCCAGTACTTC
abundance: many
d_gene: -
j_gene: TRBJ2-5
v_gene: TRBV10-3

CDR3aa: CASRDNGRGSSGANVLTF
CDR3nt: TGTGCCAGCAGAGATAATGGTAGGGGGAGCTCTGGGGCCAACGTCCTGACTTTC
abundance: -
d_gene: -
j_gene: TRBJ2-6
v_gene: TRBV6-2/TRBV6-3

CDR3aa: CASSPIGRGQETQYF
CDR3nt: TGTGCCAGCTCACCGATCGGGAGGGGGCAAGAGACCCAGTACTTC
abundance: -
d_gene: TRBD2
j_gene: TRBJ2-5
v_gene: TRBV18

CDR3aa: CSVEAETQYF
CDR3nt: TGCAGCGTTGAAGCGGAGACCCAGTACTTC
abundance: many
d_gene: -
j_gene: TRBJ2-5
v_gene: TRBV29-1

CDR3aa: CAISKDRAPPQHF
CDR3nt: TGTGCCATCAGCAAGGACAGGGCTCCGCCCCAGCATTTT
abundance: -
d_gene: TRBD1
j_gene: TRBJ1-5
v_gene: TRBV10-3

CDR3aa: CASSQEDRATDTQYF
CDR3nt: TGCGCCAGCAGCCAAGAGGACAGGGCCACAGATACGCAGTATTTT
abundance: -
d_gene: TRBD1
j_gene: TRBJ2-3
v_gene: TRBV4-3

CDR3aa: CASLYWDTSEALHF
CDR3nt: TGTGCCAGCCTTTACTGGGACACCTCAGAGGCCCTCCACTTT
abundance: -
d_gene: -
j_gene: TRBJ1-6
v_gene: TRBV6-5

CDR3aa: CASTFRGPNTGELFF
CDR3nt: TGTGCCAGCACCTTCCGGGGGCCCAACACCGGGGAGCTGTTTTTT
abundance: -
d_gene: -
j_gene: TRBJ2-2
v_gene: TRBV12-3/TRBV12-4

CDR3aa: CSARDRYSGRINEQFF
CDR3nt: TGCAGTGCTAGAGATCGTTATAGCGGGAGGATCAATGAGCAGTTCTTC
abundance: few
d_gene: TRBD2
j_gene: TRBJ2-1
v_gene: TRBV20-1

CDR3aa: CASSLGRKGTGELFF
CDR3nt: TGTGCCAGCAGCTTGGGGCGAAAGGGGACCGGGGAGCTGTTTTTT
abundance: few
d_gene: -
j_gene: TRBJ2-2
v_gene: TRBV5-6

CDR3aa: CASSLGGTGVKAFF
CDR3nt: TGTGCCAGCAGCTTGGGGGGGACAGGGGTAAAAGCTTTCTTT
abundance: -
d_gene: TRBD1
j_gene: TRBJ1-1
v_gene: TRBV7-2

CDR3aa: CASSLSADRVGEQYF
CDR3nt: TGTGCCAGCAGTTTATCCGCAGACAGGGTGGGGGAGCAGTACTTC
abundance: -
d_gene: TRBD1
j_gene: TRBJ2-7
v_gene: TRBV27

CDR3aa: CASSEGDGYQPQHF
CDR3nt: TGTGCCAGCAGCGAGGGGGACGGCTATCAGCCCCAGCATTTT
abundance: many
d_gene: -
j_gene: TRBJ1-5
v_gene: TRBV9

CDR3aa: CASSLVGELSYTF
CDR3nt: TGTGCCAGCAGCTTAGTAGGGGAACTGAGCTACACCTTC
abundance: few
d_gene: -
j_gene: TRBJ1-2
v_gene: TRBV7-2

CDR3aa: CASSKHSTDRVTWSQLFF
CDR3nt: TGTGCCAGCAGCAAACACTCTACGGACAGGGTAACGTGGAGTCAGCTGTTTTTT
abundance: few
d_gene: -
j_gene: TRBJ2-2
v_gene: TRBV21-1

CDR3aa: CASSRRHEQYF
CDR3nt: TGTGCCAGCAGTCGACGTCACGAGCAGTACTTC
abundance: few
d_gene: -
j_gene: TRBJ2-7
v_gene: TRBV12-3/TRBV12-4

CDR3aa: CASSEIVGTGELFF
CDR3nt: TGTGCCAGCAGTGAAATCGTTGGGACCGGGGAGCTGTTTTTT
abundance: -
d_gene: -
j_gene: TRBJ2-2
v_gene: TRBV25-1

CDR3aa: CASSPGTGASSGYTF
CDR3nt: TGTGCCAGCAGTCCCGGGACAGGGGCAAGTAGTGGCTACACCTTC
abundance: -
d_gene: TRBD1
j_gene: TRBJ1-2
v_gene: TRBV12-3/TRBV12-4

CDR3aa: CASSQGTGETEAFF
CDR3nt: TGCGCCAGCAGCCAAGGGACAGGGGAGACTGAAGCTTTCTTT
abundance: many
d_gene: TRBD1
j_gene: TRBJ1-1
v_gene: TRBV4-1

CDR3aa: CSAHQPSGNEQFF
CDR3nt: TGCAGTGCTCATCAACCTAGCGGGAATGAGCAGTTCTTC
abundance: -
d_gene: TRBD2
j_gene: TRBJ2-1
v_gene: TRBV20-1

CDR3aa: CASSQDGPTGGGETQYF
CDR3nt: TGCGCCAGCAGCCAAGACGGGCCGACAGGGGGAGGAGAGACCCAGTACTTC
abundance: -
d_gene: TRBD1
j_gene: TRBJ2-5
v_gene: TRBV4-3

CDR3aa: CATIDRVDTQYF
CDR3nt: TGTGCCACCATAGACAGGGTAGATACGCAGTATTTT
abundance: few
d_gene: TRBD1
j_gene: TRBJ2-3
v_gene: TRBV9

CDR3aa: CASSHPTGGLRSTDTQYF
CDR3nt: TGCGCCAGCAGCCATCCTACAGGGGGACTTCGAAGCACAGATACGCAGTATTTT
abundance: few
d_gene: TRBD1
j_gene: TRBJ2-3
v_gene: TRBV5-1

CDR3aa: CASSPSVRTGAPKPQHF
CDR3nt: TGTGCCAGCAGCCCTTCCGTTAGGACAGGGGCCCCGAAGCCCCAGCATTTT
abundance: -
d_gene: TRBD1
j_gene: TRBJ1-5
v_gene: TRBV3-1

CDR3aa: CASSNPGLSTGELFF
CDR3nt: TGTGCCAGCAGCAATCCGGGACTTAGCACCGGGGAGCTGTTTTTT
abundance: -
d_gene: -
j_gene: TRBJ2-2
v_gene: TRBV7-2

CDR3aa: CASPKLFF
CDR3nt: TGTGCCAGCCCAAAACTGTTTTTT
abundance: -
d_gene: -
j_gene: TRBJ1-4
v_gene: TRBV7-9